The 25 T cell receptor beta chains reported below all come from one sample, sequenced in a study of T cells in women clearing cervical HPV infection. Sequenced by immunoSEQ multiplex PCR; TCRdb stores in-frame clones only, minus some. The data show 25,000 to 35,000 clones, and the top ten clones hold more than 20%. The sample was blood buffy coat. Receptors were obtained from a woman between 18 and 70 years old with a cervical HPV16 infection that either progressed to CIN3+ or cleared (not recorded which).

As to this clone: Read coverage stops 3 residues before the CDR3 terminus; the germline J gene supplies the remainder. The chain links TRBV7-9 to TRBJ2-7; weak D call: TRBD1 (6 bases). The CDR3 length is 14 residues. The germline V gene has CDR1 SEHNR and CDR2 FQNEAQ (reference sequence). Trimming removed 5 bases at V and 0 bases at J, with 11 bases between. The CDR3 loop is CASSPRDISYEQYF. CDR3 DNA (partial): TGTGCCAGCAGCCCAAGGGACATCTCCTACGAG. Full variable domain (remainder filled in from reference TRBV7-9 and TRBJ2-7): DTGVSQNPRHKITKRGQNVTFRCDPISEHNRLYWYRQTLGQGPEFLTYFQNEAQLEKSRLLSDRFSAERPKGSFSTLEIQRTEQGDSAMYLCASSPRDISYEQYFGPGTRLTVT.

Turning to this clone: The sequenced fragment ends 3 residues before the CDR3 boundary, so the rest is inferred from the germline J gene. The V call is TRBV28, the J call TRBJ1-2, with 8 bases fitting TRBD1. The CDR3 contains 14 residues. CDR1 is MDHEN and CDR2 is SYDVKM in the germline V gene. The CDR3 loop is CASSFPLTGEGYTF. CDR3 bases read: TGTGCCAGCAGTTTCCCCTTGACAGGGGAGGGC.

Turning to this clone: The CDR3 extends 3 residues past the end of the read, so its final part is completed from the germline J gene. The chain is built from TRBV4-1 and TRBJ2-1, with 8 bases matching TRBD2. Germline V gives CDR1 MGHRA, CDR2 YSYEKL. CDR3 length: 14 amino acids. Unmatched junction bases numbered 5, after V lost 4 bases and J lost 6 bases. The CDR3 DNA, read in part, is TGCGCCAGCAGCCCGGGACTAGGGGGCAATGAG. Its protein product is CASSPGLGGNE. The CDR3 in its entirety is CASSPGLGGNEQFF.

Concerning this clone: The read gets to within 3 residues of the CDR3 end, and the germline J gene fills in the rest. The chain has TRBV5-6 and TRBJ2-6; D gene unclear. Germline CDR1 and CDR2: SGHDT and YYEEEE. The CDR3 extends over 15 amino acids. Trimming took 7 bases from V and 0 from J, leaving 11 bases between them. This chain's CDR3 is CASYYVRSGANVLTF. The part of the CDR3 DNA that was read is TGTGCCAGCTACTACGTCCGCTCTGGGGCCAACGTC. The variable domain in full, completed from reference TRBV5-6 and TRBJ2-6, reads DAGVTQSPTHLIKTRGQQVTLRCSPKSGHDTVSWYQQALGQGPQFIFQYYEEEERQRGNFPDRFSGHQFPNYSSELNVNALLLGDSALYLCASYYVRSGANVLTFGAGSRLTVL.

Points on this clone: The read finishes 3 residues shy of the CDR3 end, and the germline J gene is used to complete it. The chain recombines TRBV5-1 with TRBJ2-7; possibly TRBD1 for D (5 bases). CDR1 and CDR2 from the germline V gene are SGHRS and YFSETQ. V shed 7 bases and J shed 1 base, with 12 bases lying between them. The CDR3 spans 13 residues. The CDR3 loop reads CASAFQGSYEQYF. The sequenced CDR3 bases are TGCGCCAGCGCGTTCCAGGGATCCTACGAG.

About this clone itself: The read finishes 3 residues shy of the CDR3 end, and the germline J gene is used to complete it. The chain has TRBV13 and TRBJ2-3, with D perhaps matching TRBD1 (6 bases). Germline values: CDR1 PRHDT, CDR2 FYEKMQ (reference sequence). There are 12 residues in the CDR3. This CDR3 reads CASSLGGAAQYF. The sequenced CDR3 bases are TGTGCCAGCAGCTTAGGGGGGGCGGCG.

In the case of this clone: Read data end 3 residues before the CDR3 end; the end is taken from the germline J gene. The chain couples TRBV20-1 to TRBJ1-2; 7 bases match TRBD1. Germline V gene lookup returns CDR1 DFQATT and CDR2 SNEGSKA (reference sequence). The CDR3 runs 13 residues. The V gene end was trimmed by 0 bases and the J gene end by 4 bases; junction bases not matched to a gene: 2. The CDR3 spells CSARETGFYGYTF. The sequenced CDR3 bases are TGCAGTGCTAGAGAGACAGGGTTCTATGGC.

Worth noting for this clone: The read halts 3 residues ahead of the CDR3 end, with the missing end drawn from the germline J gene. This chain uses TRBV7-6 with TRBJ2-2; D gene ambiguous. Trimming cost V 2 bases and J 4 bases, with 5 bases left between them. Germline V gene data show CDR1 as SGHVS and CDR2 as FNYEAQ. This CDR3 contains 13 residues. CDR3 bases read: TGTGCCAGCAGCTTATCGCGCACCGGGGAG. The encoded protein is CASSLSRTGE. From start to end, the CDR3 is CASSLSRTGELFF.

On this clone itself: The CDR3 end is not reached by the read, which stops 3 residues before it; the germline J gene fills it in. V is TRBV10-1 and J is TRBJ2-3, with 14 bases matching TRBD2. There are 16 residues in the CDR3. V gave up 2 bases and J gave up 7 bases; unmatched junction bases: 5. The germline CDR1 and CDR2 sequences are WNHNN and SYGVQD (reference sequence). The CDR3 region is CASSELGLAGENTQYF. The CDR3 DNA, read in part, is TGCGCCAGCAGTGAGCTGGGACTAGCGGGAGAAAATACG.

Regarding this clone: The CDR3 goes on 3 residues after the read ends, and that part is filled in from the germline J gene. This chain links TRBV29-1 with TRBJ2-5, with a tentative D call TRBD2 (6 bases). There are 14 residues in the CDR3. Germline V gene data show CDR1 as SQVTM and CDR2 as ANQGSEA. V shed 6 bases and J shed 5 bases, with 19 bases lying between them. The part of the CDR3 DNA that was read is TGCAGCGTGGACAACCGGGGGAGGATGGAGACC. Translating it yields CSVDNRGRMET. The whole CDR3 sequence reads CSVDNRGRMETQYF. Drawing the rest from reference TRBV29-1 and TRBJ2-5, the complete variable domain is SAVISQKPSRDICQRGTSLTIQCQVDSQVTMMFWYRQQPGQSLTLIATANQGSEATYESGFVIDKFPISRPNLTFSTLTVSNMSPEDSSIYLCSVDNRGRMETQYFGPGTRLLVL.

On this clone: The CDR3 extends 3 residues past the end of the read, so its final part is completed from the germline J gene. V and J are TRBV19 and TRBJ1-1; 10 positions agree with TRBD1. Germline V gene lookup returns CDR1 LNHDA and CDR2 SQIVND (reference sequence). The CDR3 spans 13 residues. The CDR3 loop is CASSIGDRGEAFF. CDR3 DNA, as far as it was read: TGTGCCAGTAGTATAGGGGACAGGGGCGAA.

CDR3 amino acids: CASREMGTNTDTQYF. The part of the CDR3 DNA that was read is TGTGCCAGCAGAGAGATGGGCACCAACACAGATACG. The chain uses TRBV2 and TRBJ2-3; D call uncertain. The CDR3 is cut off 3 residues early in the read; its end comes from the germline J gene. The CDR3 covers 15 residues. V shed 6 bases and J shed 2 bases, with 15 bases lying between them. Germline V CDR1 and CDR2: SNHLY, FYNNEI.

As concerns this clone: The CDR3 extends 3 residues past the end of the read, so its final part is completed from the germline J gene. The chain recombines TRBV2 with TRBJ1-2; a possible D gene is TRBD1 (5 bases). This CDR3 region has 13 residues. Germline values: CDR1 SNHLY, CDR2 FYNNEI. The CDR3 here is CASMGLAGDTYTF. The sequenced part of the CDR3 DNA is TGTGCCAGCATGGGACTAGCCGGAGATACC.

A remark on this clone: From the germline J gene comes the end of the CDR3, since the read stops 3 residues before it. The chain uses TRBV19 and TRBJ1-5, with D uncertain. This CDR3 comprises 11 residues. Trimming cost V 3 bases and J 9 bases, with 6 bases left between them. CDR1 and CDR2 from the germline V gene are LNHDA and SQIVND (reference sequence). CDR3 DNA, as far as it was read: TGTGCCAGTAGTATCCCGGGGCCC. Its translation is CASSIPGP. The whole CDR3 protein reads CASSIPGPQHF. Supplemented by reference TRBV19 and TRBJ1-5, the full variable domain reads DGGITQSPKYLFRKEGQNVTLSCEQNLNHDAMYWYRQDPGQGLRLIYYSQIVNDFQKGDIAEGYSVSREKKESFPLTVTSAQKNPTAFYLCASSIPGPQHFGDGTRLSIL.

About this clone itself: The sequence runs out 3 residues before the end of the CDR3; the remainder is reconstructed from the germline J gene. The chain carries TRBV10-2 and TRBJ1-1, with a tentative D call TRBD1 (6 bases). Per the germline V gene, CDR1 is WSHSY and CDR2 is SAAADI. V lost 4 bases and J 2 bases, leaving 11 bases between the germline ends. The CDR3 sequence is 14 residues long. The CDR3 DNA, read in part, is TGCGCCAGCAGTGGCGGGACAAAAAACACTGAA. The encoded protein is CASSGGTKNTE. The CDR3 reads in full as CASSGGTKNTEAFF.

Note on this clone: The CDR3 is cut off 3 residues early in the read; its end comes from the germline J gene. The rearrangement links TRBV7-6 to TRBJ2-1, with 8 bases that match TRBD2. Losses at the gene ends were 2 bases for V and 1 base for J; bases not matched to a gene: 1. Germline V lookup: CDR1 SGHVS, CDR2 FNYEAQ. CDR3 length equals 15 residues. CDR3 loop: CASSLSGSSYNEQFF. The covered CDR3 bases are TGTGCCAGCAGCTTAAGCGGGAGTTCCTACAATGAG.

As to this clone: The read ends 3 residues before the CDR3 terminus; that terminus is restored from the germline J gene. The chain combines TRBV28 with TRBJ2-2; 7 bases are a match to TRBD1. The CDR3 is 14 amino acids. The V gene's germline CDR1 is MDHEN and CDR2 SYDVKM. The trim removed 2 bases at V and 3 bases at J, leaving 0 bases unmatched. The CDR3 DNA, read in part, is TGTGCCAGCAGTTTAAGGGGGCACACCGGGGAG. Its protein product is CASSLRGHTGE. The CDR3 in full is CASSLRGHTGELFF.

Concerning this clone itself: The read falls 3 residues short of the CDR3 end, and the missing part is taken from the germline J gene. The J gene is TRBJ2-2, the V gene TRBV19; 12 bases align to TRBD1. This CDR3 is built from 15 residues. Germline V gene lookup returns CDR1 LNHDA and CDR2 SQIVND (reference sequence). CDR3 bases read: TGTGCCAGTAGTAAGGGACAGGGGGCGAATTCACCG. Protein product: CASSKGQGANSP. The entire CDR3 is CASSKGQGANSPLFF.

Concerning this clone: The CDR3 end is not reached by the read, which stops 3 residues before it; the germline J gene fills it in. This chain joins TRBV5-5 and TRBJ1-2; D ambiguous. Between the trimmed V and J ends, which lost 2 bases and 4 bases, there was a span of 12 bases. The CDR3 has 14 amino acids. Germline V gene data show CDR1 as SGHKS and CDR2 as YYEKEE (reference sequence). CDR3 bases read: TGTGCCAGCAGCTTCCAGACATTCATCTATGGC. This encodes CASSFQTFIYG. The full CDR3 protein reads CASSFQTFIYGYTF.

The sequenced CDR3 bases are TGTGCCAGCAGTGTCAGGGGGTCCAATCAGCCC. Translating gives CASSVRGSNQP. The whole CDR3 is CASSVRGSNQPQHF. The chain recombines TRBV2 with TRBJ1-5, with TRBD1 identical over 7 bases. With the read ending 3 residues before the CDR3 end, the germline J gene is used to fill in that end. Germline trimming cut 4 bases from V and 3 bases from J; bases unmatched to any gene: 3. Germline lookup yields CDR1 SNHLY and CDR2 FYNNEI. The CDR3 consists of 14 residues.

On this clone itself: The sequence runs out 3 residues before the end of the CDR3; the remainder is reconstructed from the germline J gene. The J gene is TRBJ2-3, the V gene TRBV14, with TRBD2 matching 10 bases. The V and J ends lost 5 bases and 0 bases, in that order; junction bases with no gene match: 14. The CDR3 has 19 residues. Germline CDR1 and CDR2: SGHDN and FVKESK. This CDR3 reads CASSESGDSGRLSTDTQYF. The part of the CDR3 DNA that was read is TGTGCCAGCAGCGAGTCGGGCGATAGCGGGAGGTTAAGCACAGATACG.

On this clone itself: The read is 3 residues too short to cover the CDR3 end, so that end is filled in from the germline J gene. This chain uses TRBV9 with TRBJ2-7; D possibly matches TRBD1 or TRBD2 (5 bases each). This CDR3 is 15 amino acids long. Germline V gives CDR1 SGDLS, CDR2 YYNGEE. The V end lost 3 bases, the J end lost 0 bases, and 13 bases lay between the germline ends. The covered CDR3 bases are TGTGCCAGCAGCGAGGGGCTGGGGAGCTCCTACGAG. This translates into CASSEGLGSSYE. The full CDR3 sequence reads CASSEGLGSSYEQYF.

Remarks on this clone: The read finishes 3 residues shy of the CDR3 end, and the germline J gene is used to complete it. This sequence joins TRBV10-1 and TRBJ1-2; D unresolved. V shed 6 bases and J shed 1 base, with 18 bases lying between them. CDR3 length equals 16 residues. The germline gives CDR1 WNHNN, CDR2 SYGVQD (reference sequence). CDR3 region: CASRVRSYYFNYGYTF. Partial CDR3 DNA: TGCGCCAGCAGAGTTAGATCATACTACTTTAACTATGGC.

On this clone: The DNA ends 3 residues before the CDR3 does, and the rest of the CDR3 is filled in from the germline J gene. This chain uses TRBV7-9 with TRBJ1-2, with TRBD1 identical over 11 bases. The CDR3 has 15 amino acids. Germline CDR1 reads SEHNR; CDR2 reads FQNEAQ (reference sequence). The sequenced CDR3 bases are TGTGCCAGCAGCGGCCGGGACAGGGGGGTCTACGAC. Translation gives CASSGRDRGVYD. The CDR3 reads in full as CASSGRDRGVYDYTF. Drawing the rest from reference TRBV7-9 and TRBJ1-2, the complete variable domain is DTGVSQNPRHKITKRGQNVTFRCDPISEHNRLYWYRQTLGQGPEFLTYFQNEAQLEKSRLLSDRFSAERPKGSFSTLEIQRTEQGDSAMYLCASSGRDRGVYDYTFGSGTRLTVV.

On this clone itself: The read gets to within 3 residues of the CDR3 end, and the germline J gene fills in the rest. J is TRBJ2-1 and V is TRBV18; 9 bases agree with TRBD1. The CDR3 contains 15 residues. Germline values: CDR1 KGHSH, CDR2 LQKENI. The ends lost 3 bases at V and 8 bases at J; junction bases unmatched: 8. Incomplete CDR3 DNA: TGTGCCAGCTCACCTACAGGGGGCTATGGCGATGAG. Protein: CASSPTGGYGDE. The complete CDR3 protein is CASSPTGGYGDEQFF. The full variable domain, with the rest looked up from reference TRBV18 and TRBJ2-1, is NAGVMQNPRHLVRRRGQEARLRCSPMKGHSHVYWYRQLPEEGLKFMVYLQKENIIDESGMPKERFSAEFPKEGPSILRIQQVVRGDSAAYFCASSPTGGYGDEQFFGPGTRLTVL.